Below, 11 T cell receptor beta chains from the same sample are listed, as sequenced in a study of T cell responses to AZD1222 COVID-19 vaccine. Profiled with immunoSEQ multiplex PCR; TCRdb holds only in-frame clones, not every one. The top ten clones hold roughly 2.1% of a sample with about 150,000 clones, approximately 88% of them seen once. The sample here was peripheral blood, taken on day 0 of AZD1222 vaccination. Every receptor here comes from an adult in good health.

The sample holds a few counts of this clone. In DNA, the CDR3 is TGTGCCAGCAGTTTAATTTTGGGGGACGGGAATACGCAGTATTTT. It translates to CASSLILGDGNTQYF. This chain joins TRBV28 and TRBJ2-3; the D call may be TRBD1 or TRBD2 (5 bases each). The CDR3 sequence is 15 residues long. CDR1 is MDHEN and CDR2 is SYDVKM in the germline V gene. Trimming shortened V by 2 bases and J by 7 bases, and 16 bases separated the two germline ends.

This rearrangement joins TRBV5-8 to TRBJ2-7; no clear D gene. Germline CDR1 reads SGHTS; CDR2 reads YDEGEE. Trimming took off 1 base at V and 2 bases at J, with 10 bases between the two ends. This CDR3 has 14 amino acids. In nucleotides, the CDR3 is TGTGCCAGCAGCTTGACTATCTCAACCTACGAGCAGTACTTC. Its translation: CASSLTISTYEQYF.

The CDR3 protein is CASRLSPGDSDQPQHF. The CDR3 DNA sequence: TGTGCCAGTAGGCTTTCCCCGGGGGACTCGGATCAGCCCCAGCATTTT. This chain uses TRBV19 with TRBJ1-5; tentative D call: TRBD1 (5 bases). Germline V gene sequence: CDR1 LNHDA, CDR2 SQIVND (reference sequence). The V gene lost 6 bases and the J gene lost 5 bases, with 20 bases spanning the gap. This CDR3 region has 16 residues.

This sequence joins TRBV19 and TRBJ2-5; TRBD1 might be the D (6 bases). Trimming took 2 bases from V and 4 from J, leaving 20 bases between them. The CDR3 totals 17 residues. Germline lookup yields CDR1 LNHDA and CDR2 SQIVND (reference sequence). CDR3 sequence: CASSILNARGIIETQYF. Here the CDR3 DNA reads TGTGCCAGTAGTATACTCAACGCCAGGGGAATTATAGAGACCCAGTACTTC.

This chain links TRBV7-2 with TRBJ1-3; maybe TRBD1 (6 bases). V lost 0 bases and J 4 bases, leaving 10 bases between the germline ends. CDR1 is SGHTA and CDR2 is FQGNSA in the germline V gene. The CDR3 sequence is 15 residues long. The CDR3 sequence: CASSLAAGDGNTIYF. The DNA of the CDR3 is TGTGCCAGCAGCTTAGCAGCAGGGGACGGAAACACCATATATTTT. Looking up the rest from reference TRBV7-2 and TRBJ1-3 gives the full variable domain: GAGVSQSPSNKVTEKGKDVELRCDPISGHTALYWYRQSLGQGLEFLIYFQGNSAPDKSGLPSDRFSAERTGGSVSTLTIQRTQQEDSAVYLCASSLAAGDGNTIYFGEGSWLTVV.

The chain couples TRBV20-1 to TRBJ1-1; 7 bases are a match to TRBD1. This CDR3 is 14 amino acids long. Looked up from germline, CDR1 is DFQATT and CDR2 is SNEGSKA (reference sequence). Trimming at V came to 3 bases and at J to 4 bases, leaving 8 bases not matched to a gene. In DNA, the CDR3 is TGCAGTGCTAGTATTTCGACAGGGATCACTGAAGCTTTCTTT. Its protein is CSASISTGITEAFF.

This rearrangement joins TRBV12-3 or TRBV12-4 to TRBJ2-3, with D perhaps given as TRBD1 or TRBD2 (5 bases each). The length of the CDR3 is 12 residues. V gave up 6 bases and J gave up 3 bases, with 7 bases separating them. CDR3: CASRGVTDTQYF. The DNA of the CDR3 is TGTGCCAGCAGGGGGGTGACAGATACGCAGTATTTT.

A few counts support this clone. The CDR3 nucleotides read TGTGCCTGGAGTGTATCTAAAACGAACACCGGGGAGCTGTTTTTT. It codes for CAWSVSKTNTGELFF. V gene TRBV30 combines with J gene TRBJ2-2; the D is unclear. From germline, CDR1 is GTSNPN and CDR2 SVGIG (reference sequence). Deletions cut 0 bases from V and 0 bases from J, with 8 bases between. This CDR3 contains 15 residues.

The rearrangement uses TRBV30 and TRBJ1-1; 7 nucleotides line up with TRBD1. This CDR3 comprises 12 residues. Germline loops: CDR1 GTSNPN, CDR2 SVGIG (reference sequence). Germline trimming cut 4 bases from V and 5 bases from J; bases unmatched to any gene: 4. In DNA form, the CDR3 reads TGTGCCTGGAACCAGGGGGGGACTGAAGCTTTCTTT. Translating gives CAWNQGGTEAFF.

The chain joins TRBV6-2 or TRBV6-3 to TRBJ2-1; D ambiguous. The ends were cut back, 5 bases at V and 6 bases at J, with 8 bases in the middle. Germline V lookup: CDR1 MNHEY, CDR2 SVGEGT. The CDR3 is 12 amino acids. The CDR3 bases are TGTGCCAGCAGTCAATCATTCAATGAGCAGTTCTTC. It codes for CASSQSFNEQFF.

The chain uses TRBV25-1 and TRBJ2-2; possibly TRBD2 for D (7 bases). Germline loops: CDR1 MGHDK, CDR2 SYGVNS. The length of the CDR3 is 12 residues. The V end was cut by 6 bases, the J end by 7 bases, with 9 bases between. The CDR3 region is CASRRGHGELFF. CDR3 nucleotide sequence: TGTGCCAGCAGGCGGGGGCACGGGGAGCTGTTTTTT.